A single sample is the source of the 30 T cell receptor beta chains below, sequenced in a study of T cell responses to AZD1222 COVID-19 vaccine (dated by TCRdb to the early 2020s). The time point label, read with the paper, signifies: baseline before first vaccination. The receptor library was made with the immunoSEQ multiplex PCR assay. TCRdb took over this immuneACCESS table, retaining in-frame rearrangements with V and J assigned. Such tables are incomplete; in checked studies, under half of the missing clones stem from an unresolved V gene, and the remainder is unexplained. This sample holds 55,000 to 80,000 clones; around 80% were observed only once. Over 20% of the sample goes to the ten largest clones. The sample in question was peripheral blood, obtained on day 0 of AZD1222 vaccination. Receptor source: an adult in good health.

The V and J genes are TRBV11-2 and TRBJ1-2; D call uncertain. Trimming took off 3 bases at V and 2 bases at J, with 1 base between the two ends. CDR3 length equals 11 residues. In germline, CDR1 is SGHAT, CDR2 FQNNGV. This CDR3 is CASSLNYGYTF. CDR3 sequence (DNA): TGTGCCAGCAGCTTGAACTATGGCTACACCTTC.

The gene calls are TRBV2 and TRBJ1-4; D call uncertain. This CDR3 has 13 amino acids. The germline V gene has CDR1 SNHLY and CDR2 FYNNEI. The V end was cut by 10 bases, the J end by 5 bases, with 14 bases between. The CDR3 sequence is CATCMAENEKLFF. The CDR3 DNA sequence: TGTGCCACCTGTATGGCAGAGAATGAAAAACTGTTTTTT.

V is TRBV7-2 and J is TRBJ2-1; TRBD2 matches 7 bases. V lost 1 base to trimming and J lost 2 bases; unmatched junction nucleotides: 2. The CDR3 is 15 amino acids. CDR1 is SGHTA, CDR2 FQGNSA, per germline. CDR3 DNA: TGTGCCAGCAGCTTAGTCGCGGGAGCCTACAATGAGCAGTTCTTC. This encodes CASSLVAGAYNEQFF. Drawing the rest from reference TRBV7-2 and TRBJ2-1, the complete variable domain is GAGVSQSPSNKVTEKGKDVELRCDPISGHTALYWYRQSLGQGLEFLIYFQGNSAPDKSGLPSDRFSAERTGGSVSTLTIQRTQQEDSAVYLCASSLVAGAYNEQFFGPGTRLTVL.

The rearrangement links TRBV11-3 to TRBJ2-1; tentative D call: TRBD2 (6 bases). Looked up from germline, CDR1 is SGHNT and CDR2 is YENEEA. The V end was cut by 1 base, the J end by 6 bases, with 13 bases between. CDR3 size: 15 residues. The CDR3 nucleotides are TGTGCCAGCAGCTTAGGACTAGTCTCGGGCAATGAGCAGTTCTTC. This encodes CASSLGLVSGNEQFF. The full variable domain, completed using reference TRBV11-3 and TRBJ2-1, is EAGVVQSPRYKIIEKKQPVAFWCNPISGHNTLYWYLQNLGQGPELLIRYENEEAVDDSQLPKDRFSAERLKGVDSTLKIQPAELGDSAVYLCASSLGLVSGNEQFFGPGTRLTVL.

The chain uses TRBV11-2 and TRBJ1-2; no clear D gene. The CDR3 spans 14 residues. CDR1 and CDR2 (germline): SGHAT, FQNNGV. V shed 3 bases and J shed 5 bases, with 13 bases lying between them. The CDR3 is CASSLKGRMYGYTF. CDR3 sequence (DNA): TGTGCCAGCAGCTTGAAGGGAAGGATGTATGGCTACACCTTC.

This chain connects TRBV6-2 or TRBV6-3 to TRBJ1-5; the match to TRBD1 covers 10 bases. The V segment lost 0 bases and the J segment 6 bases; nucleotides outside the gene matches: 8. This CDR3 comprises 17 residues. Germline V gene sequence: CDR1 MNHEY, CDR2 SVGEGT. CDR3 sequence reads: CASSYSRDRGQGQPQHF. In DNA, the CDR3 is TGTGCCAGCAGTTACTCGAGAGACAGGGGGCAAGGTCAGCCCCAGCATTTT.

The CDR3 DNA reads TGTGCCAGCAGCCGGACAGCGAATTCACCCCTCCACTTT. Translating it yields CASSRTANSPLHF. The chain combines TRBV28 with TRBJ1-6, with D maybe TRBD1 (6 bases). The CDR3 runs to 13 residues. Germline V CDR1 and CDR2: MDHEN, SYDVKM. Trimming took 6 bases from V and 7 from J, leaving 10 bases between them. Together with reference TRBV28 and TRBJ1-6, the CDR3 gives the full variable domain: DVKVTQSSRYLVKRTGEKVFLECVQDMDHENMFWYRQDPGLGLRLIYFSYDVKMKEKGDIPEGYSVSREKKERFSLILESASTNQTSMYLCASSRTANSPLHFGNGTRLTVT.

This clone ranks as medium-sized (0.01 to 0.1%). This chain joins TRBV6-5 and TRBJ1-3; D is unresolved. The CDR3 has 13 residues. Germline CDR1 MNHEY, CDR2 SVGAGI. Trimming cost V 2 bases and J 3 bases, with 5 bases left between them. The CDR3 nucleotides are TGTGCCAGCAGTTACGACCGTGGAAACACCATATATTTT. It specifies CASSYDRGNTIYF.

The V call is TRBV9, the J call TRBJ1-1; no reliable D call. The germline gives CDR1 SGDLS, CDR2 YYNGEE. Between the trimmed V and J ends, which lost 4 bases and 0 bases, there was a span of 13 bases. The CDR3 covers 15 residues. CDR3: CASSPGYPLNTEAFF. The CDR3 DNA sequence: TGTGCCAGCAGCCCGGGCTACCCCTTGAACACTGAAGCTTTCTTT.

This chain links TRBV4-3 with TRBJ1-2; 11 nucleotides line up with TRBD1. V dropped 2 bases and J dropped 6; count of bases not matched to a gene: 8. The CDR3 totals 16 residues. Germline assignment: CDR1 LGHNA and CDR2 YSLEER. CDR3 bases: TGCGCCAGCAGCCAACTCCGGGACAGGGGGAAACATGGCTACACCTTC. Protein sequence: CASSQLRDRGKHGYTF.

This chain links TRBV23-1 with TRBJ2-1, with 11 bases fitting TRBD2. TRBV23-1 is reported as an ORF; its role is uncertain. V was pared by 6 bases and J by 0 bases, with 22 bases of the junction left unmatched. CDR3 length equals 22 residues. This CDR3 reads CASRRLPFLAGGPRISYNEQFF. CDR3 nucleotide sequence: TGCGCCAGCAGACGTCTACCTTTTCTAGCGGGGGGCCCACGAATCTCCTACAATGAGCAGTTCTTC.

V is TRBV24-1 and J is TRBJ2-3; possible D gene TRBD2, 5 bases. The CDR3 loop spans 15 amino acids. The germline V and J ends were trimmed by 3 bases and 1 base, with 10 bases remaining between them. CDR1 is KGHDR, CDR2 SFDVKD, per germline. In nucleotides, the CDR3 is TGTGCCACCAGTGATCTCAAGAGGGGCACAGATACGCAGTATTTT. Encoded protein: CATSDLKRGTDTQYF.

The chain couples TRBV5-1 to TRBJ2-3; TRBD2 aligns across 8 bases. This CDR3 spans 15 amino acids. The germline gives CDR1 SGHRS, CDR2 YFSETQ. The V segment lost 5 bases and the J segment 3 bases; nucleotides outside the gene matches: 8. For the CDR3, the DNA is TGCGCCAGCAGTTTCGGACTAGCTGGGACAGATACGCAGTATTTT. Protein sequence: CASSFGLAGTDTQYF.

This chain uses TRBV5-1 with TRBJ2-5; D possibly corresponds to TRBD2 (6 bases). Trimming pared 0 bases from V and 4 bases from J, leaving 13 bases between. Germline-derived CDR1 and CDR2 are SGHRS and YFSETQ. This CDR3 has 15 amino acids. CDR3 residues: CASSLVRGAGETQYF. In DNA form, the CDR3 reads TGCGCCAGCAGCTTGGTCCGCGGAGCGGGAGAGACCCAGTACTTC.

This chain joins TRBV2 and TRBJ2-1, with 11 bases fitting TRBD2. Germline V CDR1 and CDR2: SNHLY, FYNNEI. This CDR3 region has 17 residues. The V segment lost 4 bases and the J segment 6 bases; nucleotides outside the gene matches: 11. CDR3: CASSAISGRASSNEQFF. The CDR3 bases are TGTGCCAGCAGTGCCATTAGCGGGAGGGCCTCATCCAATGAGCAGTTCTTC.

V usage is TRBV9 and J usage is TRBJ1-5, with 8 bases matching TRBD1. CDR1 SGDLS and CDR2 YYNGEE come from the germline V gene. J lost 2 bases, V lost 0 bases, and 4 bases had no gene match. This CDR3 region has 16 residues. CDR3 nucleotides: TGTGCCAGCAGCGTAGGTCCAGGGGGCCGCAATCAGCCCCAGCATTTT. Amino acid sequence: CASSVGPGGRNQPQHF.

The V and J genes are TRBV27 and TRBJ2-1; D assignment may be TRBD1 or TRBD2 (5 bases each). Per the germline V gene, CDR1 is MNHEY and CDR2 is SMNVEV (reference sequence). V was clipped by 7 bases and J by 6 bases, with 19 bases between them. There are 15 residues in the CDR3. The CDR3 DNA is TGTGCCAGCACCACCGGGACCAGAGGGTCCAATGAGCAGTTCTTC. Its translation: CASTTGTRGSNEQFF.

This clone was observed once. The genes are TRBV3-1 (or the pseudogene TRBV3-2) and TRBJ2-1; D gene ambiguous. The germline V gene encodes CDR1 LGHDT and CDR2 YNNKEL (reference sequence). The CDR3 totals 14 residues. The V and J ends lost 2 bases and 5 bases respectively, with 10 bases between them. The DNA of the CDR3 is TGTGCCAGCAGCCAACCGACGGTAAACAATGAGCAGTTCTTC. Residues: CASSQPTVNNEQFF.

This chain joins TRBV11-2 and TRBJ1-5; no definite D call. The germline CDR1 and CDR2 sequences are SGHAT and FQNNGV. This CDR3 is built from 14 residues. Trimming removed 4 bases at V and 4 bases at J, with 11 bases between. The CDR3 coding sequence is TGTGCCAGCAGCTCCCAGGTAGGGAATCAGCCCCAGCATTTT. Translated, it gives CASSSQVGNQPQHF.

The V and J genes are TRBV28 and TRBJ2-7, with TRBD1 matching over 7 bases. Germline values: CDR1 MDHEN, CDR2 SYDVKM. The V segment lost 4 bases and the J segment 6 bases; nucleotides outside the gene matches: 9. This CDR3 is 14 amino acids long. CDR3 nucleotides: TGTGCCAGCAGTTGGCCTCAGGGGGACGGCGAGCAGTACTTC. It yields the protein CASSWPQGDGEQYF.

V is TRBV18 and J is TRBJ2-7; tentatively, D is TRBD2 (7 bases). V shed 3 bases and J shed 1 base, with 16 bases lying between them. The CDR3 is 16 amino acids. The germline gives CDR1 KGHSH, CDR2 LQKENI. CDR3 region: CASSPGRDTLSYEQYF. In nucleotides, the CDR3 is TGTGCCAGCTCACCTGGGAGGGACACCCTTTCCTACGAGCAGTACTTC.

The rearrangement joins TRBV15 to TRBJ2-7; D is possibly TRBD1 (7 bases). The V end lost 2 bases, the J end lost 3 bases, and 17 bases lay between the germline ends. The V gene's germline CDR1 is LNHNV and CDR2 YYDKDF (reference sequence). This CDR3 has 16 residues. CDR3 sequence reads: CATSRWSGRGDYEQYF. The CDR3 region has the DNA TGTGCCACCAGCAGATGGTCGGGCAGGGGGGACTACGAGCAGTACTTC.

Only one count was recorded for this clone. This rearrangement joins TRBV11-1 to TRBJ2-1, with a possible D match to TRBD1 (5 bases). The germline V gene has CDR1 SGHAT and CDR2 FQDESV (reference sequence). The CDR3 has 11 amino acids. Trimming cost V 5 bases and J 12 bases, with 11 bases left between them. CDR3 in amino acids: CASSVGDRQFF. The CDR3 region has the DNA TGTGCCAGCAGCGTCGGTGACAGGCAGTTCTTC.

This clone appeared a few times. This chain connects TRBV19 to TRBJ2-3; D tentatively reads TRBD1 or TRBD2 (6 bases each). V lost 6 bases and J 3 bases, leaving 19 bases between the germline ends. CDR3 length: 16 amino acids. Germline V gene sequence: CDR1 LNHDA, CDR2 SQIVND (reference sequence). The CDR3 is CASRPAGGFGTDTQYF. For the CDR3, the DNA is TGTGCCAGTAGGCCCGCCGGGGGCTTTGGGACAGATACGCAGTATTTT. Together with reference TRBV19 and TRBJ2-3, the CDR3 gives the full variable domain: DGGITQSPKYLFRKEGQNVTLSCEQNLNHDAMYWYRQDPGQGLRLIYYSQIVNDFQKGDIAEGYSVSREKKESFPLTVTSAQKNPTAFYLCASRPAGGFGTDTQYFGPGTRLTVL.

V is TRBV24-1 and J is TRBJ2-7; 12 bases fit TRBD2. The V gene's germline CDR1 is KGHDR and CDR2 SFDVKD. The length of the CDR3 is 16 residues. V gave up 4 bases and J gave up 3 bases; unmatched junction bases: 6. CDR3 in amino acids: CATSDSGLAGYYEQYF. DNA for the CDR3: TGTGCCACCAGTGACTCGGGACTAGCGGGTTACTACGAGCAGTACTTC.

This sequence joins TRBV19 and TRBJ2-3; D gene ambiguous. This CDR3 comprises 13 residues. Germline V gives CDR1 LNHDA, CDR2 SQIVND (reference sequence). Trimming left V 5 bases short and J 1 base short, with 7 bases between. As DNA, the CDR3 is TGTGCCAGTAGTCCCTGGGGCACAGATACGCAGTATTTT. Residues: CASSPWGTDTQYF.

This chain joins TRBV6-5 and TRBJ1-1; no reliable D call. Trimming removed 6 bases at V and 1 base at J, with 9 bases between. This CDR3 is built from 13 residues. Per germline, CDR1 MNHEY and CDR2 SVGAGI. CDR3 protein: CASRRASNTEAFF. The CDR3 DNA reads TGTGCCAGCAGGAGAGCGTCGAACACTGAAGCTTTCTTT.

The V and J genes are TRBV9 and TRBJ1-3, with unresolved D. V was clipped by 3 bases and J by 0 bases, with 22 bases between them. Germline CDR1 SGDLS, CDR2 YYNGEE. This CDR3 is 19 amino acids long. The DNA for the CDR3 is TGTGCCAGCAGCGCTACCAGCCGAACTGGCAGGAGCTCTGGAAACACCATATATTTT. Translation: CASSATSRTGRSSGNTIYF.

The chain joins TRBV9 to TRBJ2-3; the D gene could be TRBD1 or TRBD2 (5 bases each). CDR3 size: 15 residues. The V gene lost 4 bases and the J gene lost 6 bases, with 18 bases spanning the gap. Germline CDR1 reads SGDLS; CDR2 reads YYNGEE. The CDR3 here is CASSPGPLWDDTQYF. The CDR3 DNA sequence: TGTGCCAGCAGCCCGGGACCTTTGTGGGACGATACGCAGTATTTT.

This clone has more than one count but fewer than ten. The V gene is TRBV28, the J gene TRBJ2-5, with unresolved D. Trimming took 2 bases from V and 2 from J, leaving 6 bases between them. Germline V lookup: CDR1 MDHEN, CDR2 SYDVKM. This CDR3 spans 13 amino acids. For the CDR3, the DNA is TGTGCCAGCAGTTTAGTAGGTCAAGAGACCCAGTACTTC. It codes for CASSLVGQETQYF.